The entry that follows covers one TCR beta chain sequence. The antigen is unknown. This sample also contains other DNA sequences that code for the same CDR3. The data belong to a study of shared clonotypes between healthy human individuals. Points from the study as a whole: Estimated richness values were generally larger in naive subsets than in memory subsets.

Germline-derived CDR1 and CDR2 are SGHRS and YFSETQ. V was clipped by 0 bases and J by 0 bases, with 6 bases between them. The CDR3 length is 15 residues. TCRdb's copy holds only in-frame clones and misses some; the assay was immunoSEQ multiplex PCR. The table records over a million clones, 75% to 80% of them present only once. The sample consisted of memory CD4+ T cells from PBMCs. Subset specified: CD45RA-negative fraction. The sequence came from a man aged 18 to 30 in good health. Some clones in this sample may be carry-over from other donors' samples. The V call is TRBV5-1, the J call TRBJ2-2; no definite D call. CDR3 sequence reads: CASSLGHPNTGELFF. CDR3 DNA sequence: TGCGCCAGCAGCTTGGGACATCCGAACACCGGGGAGCTGTTTTTT. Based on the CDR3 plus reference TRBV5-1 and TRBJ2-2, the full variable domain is KAGVTQTPRYLIKTRGQQVTLSCSPISGHRSVSWYQQTPGQGLQFLFEYFSETQRNKGNFPGRFSGRQFSNSRSEMNVSTLELGDSALYLCASSLGHPNTGELFFGEGSRLTVL.